The 23 T cell receptor beta chains presented below share a single source sample, sequenced in a study of blood T cell repertoires in COVID-19. Repertoires were generated with immunoSEQ multiplex PCR, while TCRdb's copy carries only in-frame clones and drops some. The top ten hold about 13% of the sample, which has about 200,000 clones, around 80% seen once. What was sequenced was peripheral blood. Every receptor here comes from a human donor in a cohort sampled during active COVID-19.

The V gene is TRBV9, the J gene TRBJ2-7; D gene ambiguous. V shed 3 bases and J shed 3 bases, with 19 bases lying between them. Germline V gene lookup returns CDR1 SGDLS and CDR2 YYNGEE. This CDR3 region has 16 residues. CDR3 protein: CASSAQSTSTYYEQYF. The CDR3, as DNA: TGTGCCAGCAGCGCCCAATCGACATCGACCTACTACGAGCAGTACTTC.

DNA of the CDR3: TGCGCCAGCAGCCTAAGCGGGGGGAGCTCCTACAATGAGCAGTTCTTC. Translating it yields CASSLSGGSSYNEQFF. The V call is TRBV5-1, the J call TRBJ2-1; 9 nucleotides align to TRBD2. The CDR3 consists of 16 residues. Per germline, CDR1 SGHRS and CDR2 YFSETQ. V shed 4 bases, J shed 0 bases, and the junction held 5 bases outside the gene matches.

Relative to its sample, this clone is medium-sized (0.01 to 0.1%). CDR3 sequence reads: CAWSVADGYTF. CDR3 DNA sequence: TGTGCCTGGAGTGTGGCCGATGGCTACACCTTC. The V and J genes are TRBV30 and TRBJ1-2; the D is unclear. This CDR3 region has 11 residues. Germline V CDR1 and CDR2: GTSNPN, SVGIG (reference sequence). The ends were cut back, 0 bases at V and 6 bases at J, with 5 bases in the middle.

The V and J genes are TRBV7-2 and TRBJ1-4; D may be TRBD1 (6 bases). Germline loops: CDR1 SGHTA, CDR2 FQGNSA. V lost 5 bases, J lost 2 bases, and 15 bases lay in between. The CDR3 extends over 16 amino acids. CDR3 region: CASSRDTGSTNEKLFF. CDR3 sequence (DNA): TGTGCCAGCAGCCGGGACACCGGTAGTACTAATGAAAAACTGTTTTTT.

This chain connects TRBV9 to TRBJ2-1; 15 bases fit TRBD2. Unmatched junction bases numbered 8, after V lost 4 bases and J lost 9 bases. The CDR3 covers 16 residues. CDR1 is SGDLS and CDR2 is YYNGEE in the germline V gene. The chain's CDR3 is CASSTRTSGRGSEQFF. CDR3 nucleotides: TGTGCCAGCAGCACCCGGACTAGCGGGAGGGGCAGTGAGCAGTTCTTC.

The chain joins TRBV9 to TRBJ2-1, with D possibly being TRBD2 (6 bases). The CDR3 is made up of 15 amino acids. Per the germline V gene, CDR1 is SGDLS and CDR2 is YYNGEE. The germline V and J ends were trimmed by 0 bases and 2 bases, with 9 bases remaining between them. DNA for the CDR3: TGTGCCAGCAGCGTAGACCTAGCGACCTACAATGAGCAGTTCTTC. Translation gives CASSVDLATYNEQFF.

The V and J genes are TRBV5-1 and TRBJ2-1, with 8 bases fitting TRBD2. Germline lookup yields CDR1 SGHRS and CDR2 YFSETQ. V trimming: 0 bases; J trimming: 7 bases; junction bases outside the gene matches: 6. The CDR3 spans 15 residues. This CDR3 reads CASSLALSGSNEQFF. CDR3 nucleotides: TGCGCCAGCAGCTTGGCGCTGAGCGGGAGTAATGAGCAGTTCTTC.

The chain employs TRBV3-1 (or the pseudogene TRBV3-2) and TRBJ2-1, with 10 nucleotides matching TRBD1. Germline CDR1 and CDR2: LGHDT and YNNKEL (reference sequence). The CDR3 is 14 residues long. V shed 4 bases and J 7 bases; nucleotides not matched to a gene: 4. The CDR3 spells CASSRQGATNEQFF. DNA of the CDR3: TGTGCCAGCAGCCGACAGGGGGCGACTAATGAGCAGTTCTTC.

The chain uses TRBV3-1 (or the pseudogene TRBV3-2) and TRBJ2-7; D perhaps matches TRBD2 (5 bases). Germline CDR1 and CDR2: LGHDT and YNNKEL (reference sequence). The V end was cut by 4 bases, the J end by 0 bases, with 7 bases between. This CDR3 is built from 13 residues. CDR3 coding DNA: TGTGCCAGCAGCCCGCGGGCCTCCTACGAGCAGTACTTC. Amino acids: CASSPRASYEQYF.

The chain joins TRBV4-1 to TRBJ2-1, with 10 bases matching TRBD2. The J segment lost 8 bases and the V segment lost 6 bases, leaving 7 bases of the junction unmatched. The CDR3 runs 14 residues. In germline, CDR1 is MGHRA, CDR2 YSYEKL. The CDR3 is CASRSSGRSYEQFF. DNA for the CDR3: TGCGCCAGCAGAAGTAGCGGGAGGAGCTATGAGCAGTTCTTC.

The J gene is TRBJ2-7, the V gene TRBV4-1; 9 nucleotides match TRBD2. With 2 bases clipped from V and 1 base from J, the junction kept 0 bases outside the gene matches. The CDR3 is made up of 14 amino acids. CDR1 is MGHRA, CDR2 YSYEKL, per germline. CDR3 amino acids: CASSQSGRSYEQYF. CDR3 bases: TGCGCCAGCAGCCAAAGCGGGAGGTCCTACGAGCAGTACTTC.

The chain joins TRBV6-5 to TRBJ1-2, with TRBD1 identical over 8 bases. This CDR3 spans 14 amino acids. V shed 8 bases and J 3 bases; nucleotides not matched to a gene: 8. Germline CDR1 reads MNHEY; CDR2 reads SVGAGI. The CDR3 bases are TGTGCCAGCGCATCAGGGGGCGCGGACTATGGCTACACCTTC. Protein: CASASGGADYGYTF.

This clone was seen just once. CDR3 in DNA: TGTGCCAGCAGTTTAAAAAGAGGAACAGATACGCAGTATTTT. Translated, it gives CASSLKRGTDTQYF. The V and J genes are TRBV27 and TRBJ2-3; D remains unclear. The length of the CDR3 is 14 residues. Germline CDR1 reads MNHEY; CDR2 reads SMNVEV (reference sequence). Trimming stripped 2 bases from V and 3 bases from J, with 9 bases between.

This clone was observed a handful of times. The gene calls are TRBV4-1 and TRBJ1-6; D unclear. This CDR3 is 15 amino acids long. V dropped 3 bases and J dropped 3 bases, with 9 bases sitting between them. CDR1 and CDR2 from the germline V gene are MGHRA and YSYEKL. The CDR3 spells CASSHNPGYNSPLHF. The DNA for the CDR3 is TGCGCCAGCAGCCATAATCCAGGCTATAATTCACCCCTCCACTTT.

The V and J genes are TRBV6-6 and TRBJ2-7, with 7 bases lining up with TRBD1. From germline, CDR1 is MNHNY and CDR2 SVGAGI (reference sequence). Trimming at V came to 5 bases and at J to 1 base, leaving 5 bases not matched to a gene. CDR3 length: 14 amino acids. The CDR3: CASSPDRASYEQYF. The CDR3 region has the DNA TGTGCCAGCAGTCCCGACAGGGCGTCCTACGAGCAGTACTTC.

Regarding this clone: Other nucleotide sequences from this sample produce the same CDR3. The rearrangement uses TRBV7-2 and TRBJ2-5; D unclear. The CDR3 totals 13 residues. Per germline, CDR1 SGHTA and CDR2 FQGNSA. Trimming stripped 1 base from V and 4 bases from J, with 7 bases between. The CDR3 DNA reads as TGTGCCAGCAGCTTAGTACTCGTAGAGACCCAGTACTTC. This gives the protein CASSLVLVETQYF.

V is TRBV6-5 and J is TRBJ1-1; the match to TRBD1 covers 7 bases. The CDR3 length is 13 residues. After removal of 6 bases from V and 4 bases from J, the junction contained 5 bases not matched to a gene. Germline CDR1 is MNHEY and CDR2 is SVGAGI. Here the CDR3 reads CASSAQGTTEAFF. DNA for the CDR3: TGTGCCAGCAGCGCACAGGGGACCACTGAAGCTTTCTTT.

The rearrangement uses TRBV28 and TRBJ2-7, with 8 bases identical to TRBD1. Trimming at V came to 6 bases and at J to 4 bases, leaving 17 bases not matched to a gene. Germline CDR1 reads MDHEN; CDR2 reads SYDVKM. This CDR3 has 17 residues. CDR3 sequence reads: CASSPLGSAGGAYEQYF. The CDR3 DNA reads as TGTGCCAGCAGCCCCCTAGGTTCGGCAGGGGGCGCGTACGAGCAGTACTTC. Looking up the rest from reference TRBV28 and TRBJ2-7 gives the full variable domain: DVKVTQSSRYLVKRTGEKVFLECVQDMDHENMFWYRQDPGLGLRLIYFSYDVKMKEKGDIPEGYSVSREKKERFSLILESASTNQTSMYLCASSPLGSAGGAYEQYFGPGTRLTVT.

The chain joins TRBV7-8 to TRBJ2-7, with a tentative D call TRBD1 (5 bases). Trimming shortened V by 2 bases and J by 3 bases, and 11 bases separated the two germline ends. The CDR3 spans 14 residues. Germline CDR1 is SGHVS and CDR2 is FQNEAQ. The CDR3 DNA reads as TGTGCCAGCAGCTTACTGGGGCTTGGCTACGAGCAGTACTTC. Translation: CASSLLGLGYEQYF.

This clone was counted a few times. The rearrangement joins TRBV28 to TRBJ2-1, with 15 bases aligning to TRBD2. This CDR3 has 17 amino acids. Germline CDR1 MDHEN, CDR2 SYDVKM. The junction had 7 bases not matched to a gene; V was cut back by 6 bases and J by 4 bases. The CDR3 nucleotides are TGTGCCAGCAGCCGGACTAGCGGGAGGGCCGTTTACAATGAGCAGTTCTTC. Residues: CASSRTSGRAVYNEQFF.

The chain carries TRBV19 and TRBJ1-6, with no clear D. Trimming pared 4 bases from V and 6 bases from J, leaving 16 bases between. Germline assignment: CDR1 LNHDA and CDR2 SQIVND (reference sequence). The CDR3 is made up of 16 amino acids. The CDR3 DNA sequence: TGTGCCAGTAGTACCTACGGACTCAGGATTAATTCACCCCTCCACTTT. As protein: CASSTYGLRINSPLHF.

The chain combines TRBV2 with TRBJ2-2; no definite D call. This CDR3 spans 14 amino acids. Trimming stripped 4 bases from V and 7 bases from J, with 13 bases between. The germline V gene encodes CDR1 SNHLY and CDR2 FYNNEI. CDR3 sequence (DNA): TGTGCCAGCAGTGGGGCCAATTATGTCGGGGAGCTGTTTTTT. It specifies CASSGANYVGELFF.

The CDR3 reads CASWVGGRGETQYF. CDR3 nucleotide sequence: TGTGCCAGCTGGGTCGGGGGTCGGGGAGAGACCCAGTACTTC. This chain connects TRBV28 to TRBJ2-5; perhaps TRBD2 as D (6 bases). The CDR3 sequence is 14 residues long. Germline V lookup: CDR1 MDHEN, CDR2 SYDVKM. Trimming shortened V by 8 bases and J by 4 bases, and 17 bases separated the two germline ends.